This section outlines one TCR beta chain sequence together with its context. This CDR3 region has 14 residues. J was trimmed by 4 bases and V by 1 base; bases with no gene match: 0. Germline CDR1 SGHDN, CDR2 FVKESK. The method was immunoSEQ multiplex PCR; TCRdb's version includes in-frame clones alone and lacks a portion of them. The repertoire consists of approximately 2.5 million clones, with approximately 93% occurring once and the leading ten covering around 0.4%. These data originate in a study of shared clonotypes between healthy human individuals. V is TRBV14 and J is TRBJ2-5, with 10 bases identical to TRBD1. This clonotype originated in a man between 18 and 35 years old in good health. Some clones in this sample may be carry-over from other donors' samples. Sequencing used naive CD4+ T cells from PBMCs. Specified subset: CD45RA+ positively selected. CDR3 in DNA: TGTGCCAGCAGCCAAGGGACAGGGGGAGAGACCCAGTACTTC. This translates into CASSQGTGGETQYF. Complete variable domain (other parts from reference TRBV14 and TRBJ2-5): EAGVTQFPSHSVIEKGQTVTLRCDPISGHDNLYWYRRVMGKEIKFLLHFVKESKQDESGMPNNRFLAERTGGTYSTLKVQPAELEDSGVYFCASSQGTGGETQYFGPGTRLLVL.